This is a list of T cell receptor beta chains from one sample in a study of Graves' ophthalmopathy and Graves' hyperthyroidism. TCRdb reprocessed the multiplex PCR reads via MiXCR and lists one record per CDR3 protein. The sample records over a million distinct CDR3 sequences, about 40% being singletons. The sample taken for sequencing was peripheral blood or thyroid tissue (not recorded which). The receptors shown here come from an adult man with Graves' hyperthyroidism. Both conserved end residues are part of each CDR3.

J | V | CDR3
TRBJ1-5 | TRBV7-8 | CASSLNRDSFNQPQHF
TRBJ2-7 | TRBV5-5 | CASSSLAGGRSYEQYF
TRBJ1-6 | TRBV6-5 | CASSYSPRSNSPLHF
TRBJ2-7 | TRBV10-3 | CATNRWEGHEQYF
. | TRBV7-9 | CASAPRAGRYEQFF
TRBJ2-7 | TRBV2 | CASSLYRGGYEQYF
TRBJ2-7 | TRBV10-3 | CASSYASDYEQYF
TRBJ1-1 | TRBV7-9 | CASSLDASNTEAFF
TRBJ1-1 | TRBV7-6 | CASLDGNAEAFF
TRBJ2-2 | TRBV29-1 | CSVVAGAVTGELFF
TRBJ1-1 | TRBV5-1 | CASSLAGAGKNTEAFF
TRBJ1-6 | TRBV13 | CASSLGVYSPLHF
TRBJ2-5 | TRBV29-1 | CSVEGTGRGETQYF
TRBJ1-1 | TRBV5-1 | CASRKDSNTEAFF
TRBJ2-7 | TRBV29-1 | CSVVRRQGNEQYF
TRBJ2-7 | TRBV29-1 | CSAQRGTSYEQYF
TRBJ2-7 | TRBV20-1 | CSASSLAGGPYEQYF
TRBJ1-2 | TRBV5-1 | CASSLSRDRGFYGYTF
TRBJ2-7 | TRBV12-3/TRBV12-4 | CASSLVPPEQYF
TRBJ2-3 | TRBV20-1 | CSAVRGGTDTQYF
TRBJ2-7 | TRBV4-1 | CASSQPRDGTYEQYF
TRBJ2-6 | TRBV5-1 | CASIEEGAGANVLTF
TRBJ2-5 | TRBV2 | CASGQQGIGQETQYF
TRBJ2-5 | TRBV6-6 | CASSYSELAGVTQYF
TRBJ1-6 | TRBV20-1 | CSAPKGDYNSPLHF
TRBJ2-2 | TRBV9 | CASSVVPTVDRELFF
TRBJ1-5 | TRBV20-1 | CSAPSGLEQPQHF
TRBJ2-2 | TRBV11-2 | CASSMGQYTGELFF
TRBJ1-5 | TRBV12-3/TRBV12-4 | CASSFFGTDSNQPQHF
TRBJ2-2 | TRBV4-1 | CASSREGQNTGELFF
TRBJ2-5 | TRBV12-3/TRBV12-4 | CASSGDREFGTQYF
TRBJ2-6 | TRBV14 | CASSQDLGQEGSGANVLTF
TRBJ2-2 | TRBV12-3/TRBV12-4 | CASRPVTGELFF
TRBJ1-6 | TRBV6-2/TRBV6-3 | CASRTQTGESPLHF
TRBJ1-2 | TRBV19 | CASRGGAYGYTF
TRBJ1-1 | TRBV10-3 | CASRKGVDTEAFF
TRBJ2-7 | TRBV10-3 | CAISFGVAGAPYEQYF
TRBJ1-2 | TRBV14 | CASSQDRDRAGYGYTF
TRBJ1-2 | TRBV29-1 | CSVDGTGGFGYTF
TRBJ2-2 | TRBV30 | CAWSRKNTGELFF
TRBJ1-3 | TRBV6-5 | CASSSPAGGNTIYF
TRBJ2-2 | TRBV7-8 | CASSLFGSRSTGELFF
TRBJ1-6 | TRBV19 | CASSIGSGEVGNSPLHF
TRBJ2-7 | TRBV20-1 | CSANDRGGRYF
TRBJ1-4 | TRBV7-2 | CASSSGGLRGEKLFF